The clone carrying this T cell receptor beta chain was detected only a few times. Antigen: not known. The data stem from a study of T cell repertoires in cytomegalovirus infection. Using its own MiXCR run on the reads, TCRdb lists one record per CDR3 protein. The table lists some 920,000 distinct CDR3 sequences, less than 35% of them singletons. Study-wide findings and caveats: HLA-C-restricted CMV clonotypes gave the most frequent clonotype in two of eight donors.

Germline loops: CDR1 LGHNA, CDR2 YNFKEQ. CDR3 length: 15 residues. Germline trimming cut 2 bases from V and 10 bases from J; bases unmatched to any gene: 11. Sample: cultured CD8+ T cells from PBMCs, taken from culture after CMV antigen stimulation. The chain is built from TRBV4-2 and TRBJ2-1, with 7 bases lining up with TRBD2. This receptor was taken from a human donor in good health (CMV status not recorded). Some clones in this sample may be carry-over from other donors' samples. CDR3 in DNA: TGTGCCAGCAGCCAACTCGCGGGGGAAGGTCCCGAGCAGTTCTTC. This encodes CASSQLAGEGPEQFF.